Sequencing of this T cell receptor beta chain was carried out in a study of blood T cells in healthy people across ages. V gave up 3 bases and J gave up 1 base; unmatched junction bases: 6. The V gene's germline CDR1 is SGHRS and CDR2 YFSETQ. This CDR3 contains 16 residues. It was with a sample-barcoded 5' primer and a J-beta primer mix that a second PCR of about 7 to 12 cycles was run. TCRdb called the 5' RACE reads again in MiXCR, with one record for every CDR3 protein. The sample lists fewer than 900,000 distinct CDR3 sequences; around 45% were seen once. Sequences were obtained from blood. The TCR was taken from a woman between 55 and 75 years old in good health. The chain employs TRBV5-1 and TRBJ2-3; 9 positions match TRBD2. This CDR3 reads CASSWDLAGGTDTQYF. The DNA of the CDR3 is TGCGCCAGCAGCTGGGACTTAGCGGGAGGCACAGATACGCAGTATTTT.